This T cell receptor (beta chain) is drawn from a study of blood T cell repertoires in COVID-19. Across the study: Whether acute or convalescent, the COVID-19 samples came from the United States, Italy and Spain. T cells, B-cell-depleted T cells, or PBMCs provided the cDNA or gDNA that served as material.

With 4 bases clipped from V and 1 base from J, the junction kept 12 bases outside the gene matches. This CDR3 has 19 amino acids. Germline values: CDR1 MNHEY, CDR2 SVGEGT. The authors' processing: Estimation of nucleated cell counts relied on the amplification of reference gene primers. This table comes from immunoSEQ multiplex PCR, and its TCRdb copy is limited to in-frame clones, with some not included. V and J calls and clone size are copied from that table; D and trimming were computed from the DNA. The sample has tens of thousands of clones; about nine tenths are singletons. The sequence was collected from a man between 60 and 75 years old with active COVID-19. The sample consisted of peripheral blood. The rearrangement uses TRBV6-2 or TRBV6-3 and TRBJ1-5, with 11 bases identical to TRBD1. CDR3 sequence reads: CASSSSPGTGGRSNQPQHF. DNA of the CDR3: TGTGCCAGCAGTTCTTCCCCCGGGACAGGGGGTCGAAGCAATCAGCCCCAGCATTTT.